The clone carrying this T cell receptor (beta chain) was seen a handful of times. Its antigen is undetermined. This table comes from immunoSEQ multiplex PCR, and its TCRdb copy is limited to in-frame clones, with some not included. The data contain under 3,000 clones, about 30% of them seen just once; the ten biggest clones take up roughly an eighth. The entry originates in a study of T cells in localized non-small cell lung cancer. Study-wide points: Tumor trailed uninvolved adjacent lung in T cell clonality, which peaked there. In the blood, greater T cell density corresponded to longer overall survival. Sequencing involved a lone tumor region, leaving heterogeneity possible.

The starting material was lung tumor tissue, obtained before any cancer treatment. This clonotype originated in a man aged 18 to 50 with stage I lung adenocarcinoma.

As DNA, the CDR3 is TGTGCCAGCAGCTCTCGACAGGGTGGCTTTAACACTGAAGCTTTCTTT. It is translated as CASSSRQGGFNTEAFF. The chain combines TRBV11-3 with TRBJ1-1, with 7 bases fitting TRBD1. Trimming took 4 bases from V and 2 from J; bases not matched to a gene: 10. CDR1 is SGHNT, CDR2 YENEEA, per germline. CDR3 size: 16 residues.